This TCR beta chain derives from a study of OX40 agonist ivuxolimab in advanced cancers. Looked up from germline, CDR1 is SGHRS and CDR2 is YFSETQ. V trimming: 7 bases; J trimming: 1 base; junction bases outside the gene matches: 10. The CDR3 covers 16 residues. TCRdb's copy holds only in-frame clones and misses some; the assay was immunoSEQ multiplex PCR. The data contain about 98,000 clones, approximately 86% of them singletons. The origin of this receptor is an adult with an advanced solid tumor such as melanoma, head and neck, liver or kidney cancer. This specimen consisted of CD4+ or CD8+ T cells sorted from blood, obtained in a trial of the OX40 agonist ivuxolimab. The V call is TRBV5-1, the J call TRBJ1-4, with 7 bases fitting TRBD1. DNA of the CDR3: TGCGCCAGCGCTCCTTCGACAGGGCGAACTAATGAAAAACTGTTTTTT. Translation gives CASAPSTGRTNEKLFF.